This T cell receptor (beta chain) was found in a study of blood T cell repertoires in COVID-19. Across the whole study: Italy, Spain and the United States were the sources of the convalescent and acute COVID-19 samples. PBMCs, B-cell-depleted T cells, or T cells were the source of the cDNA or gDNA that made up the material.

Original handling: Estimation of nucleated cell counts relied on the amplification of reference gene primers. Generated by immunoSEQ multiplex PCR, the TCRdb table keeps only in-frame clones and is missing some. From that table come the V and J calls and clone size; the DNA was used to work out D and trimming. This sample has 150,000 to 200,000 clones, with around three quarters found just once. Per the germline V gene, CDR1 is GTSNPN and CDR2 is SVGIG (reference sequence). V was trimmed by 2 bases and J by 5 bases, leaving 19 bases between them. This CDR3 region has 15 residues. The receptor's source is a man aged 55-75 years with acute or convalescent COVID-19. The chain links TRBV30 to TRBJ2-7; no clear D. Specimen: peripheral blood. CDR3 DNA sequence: TGTGCCTGGAGTATACCCCTAGGAGTTTTAGACGAGCAGTACTTC. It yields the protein CAWSIPLGVLDEQYF.